The 6 T cell receptor beta chains below were found in one sample sequenced in a study of molecular identifiers for immune sequencing clone quantification. MiXCR, applied by TCRdb to the PCR reads, yields one record per CDR3 protein. The top ten hold under 0.95% of the sample, which has hundreds of thousands of distinct CDR3 sequences, about 20% seen once. Sequenced input: naive CD8+ T cells from blood, with Jurkat cell RNA spiked in. As for subset: FACS-sorted CD8+CD4-CCR7+CD45RA+ naive T cells. The origin of the receptors is a human donor in good health. Some libraries in this study had Jurkat cell RNA spiked in.

There are many counts of this clonotype. This chain connects TRBV29-1 to TRBJ1-1, with D tentatively TRBD1 (5 bases). This CDR3 region has 12 residues. V shed 5 bases and J shed 4 bases, with 11 bases lying between them. CDR1 and CDR2 (germline): SQVTM, ANQGSEA. The CDR3 nucleotides read TGCAGCGTTACCCAGGGTGGCACTGAAGCTTTCTTT. Its protein is CSVTQGGTEAFF. Combining the CDR3 with reference TRBV29-1 and TRBJ1-1 gives the whole variable domain SAVISQKPSRDICQRGTSLTIQCQVDSQVTMMFWYRQQPGQSLTLIATANQGSEATYESGFVIDKFPISRPNLTFSTLTVSNMSPEDSSIYLCSVTQGGTEAFFGQGTRLTVV.

The chain links TRBV7-9 to TRBJ2-7; weak D call: TRBD1 (5 bases). Looked up from germline, CDR1 is SEHNR and CDR2 is FQNEAQ (reference sequence). Trimming pared 4 bases from V and 1 base from J, leaving 14 bases between. The CDR3 spans 15 residues. Here the CDR3 DNA reads TGTGCCAGCAGCTCCAGGGTGGGCGGTTCCTACGAGCAGTACTTC. This codes for CASSSRVGGSYEQYF.

This clonotype was detected many times. This rearrangement joins TRBV6-6 to TRBJ2-5; 9 bases match TRBD2. V trimming: 1 base; J trimming: 3 bases; junction bases outside the gene matches: 3. Germline V gene lookup returns CDR1 MNHNY and CDR2 SVGAGI (reference sequence). The length of the CDR3 is 15 residues. CDR3 protein: CASSYWREGEETQYF. The CDR3 region has the DNA TGTGCCAGCAGTTACTGGCGGGAGGGGGAAGAGACCCAGTACTTC.

This clonotype was recorded at least ten times. This chain connects TRBV7-7 to TRBJ2-2, with D possibly matching TRBD2 (5 bases). Germline V gene data show CDR1 as SSHAT and CDR2 as FNYEAQ (reference sequence). The CDR3 spans 12 residues. Written as DNA, the CDR3 is TGTGCTACATCACCGGGGACCGGGGAGCTGTTTTTT. It codes for CATSPGTGELFF.

This clonotype was seen a single time. This could be a read error, since a much larger clone is one nucleotide away. The chain has TRBV30 and TRBJ2-2, with a tentative D call TRBD2 (5 bases). Looked up from germline, CDR1 is GTSNPN and CDR2 is SVGIG (reference sequence). This CDR3 has 14 residues. This CDR3 is CAWGGHSPTGELVF. CDR3 DNA: TGTGCCTGGGGAGGTCACAGTCCCACCGGGGAGCTGGTTTTT. The entire variable domain, with the rest obtained from reference TRBV30 and TRBJ2-2, is as follows: SQTIHQWPATLVQPVGSPLSLECTVEGTSNPNLYWYRQAAGRGLQLLFYSVGIGQISSEVPQNLSASRPQDRQFILSSKKLLLSDSGFYLCAWGGHSPTGELVFGEGSRLTVL.

CDR3 DNA: TGTGCCAGCAGTAACCGGGACGAAAATTCACCCCTCCACTTT. It specifies CASSNRDENSPLHF. The chain uses TRBV2 and TRBJ1-6; D possibly corresponds to TRBD1 (5 bases). This CDR3 contains 14 residues. Germline V gives CDR1 SNHLY, CDR2 FYNNEI. The ends were cut back, 5 bases at V and 7 bases at J, with 12 bases in the middle.